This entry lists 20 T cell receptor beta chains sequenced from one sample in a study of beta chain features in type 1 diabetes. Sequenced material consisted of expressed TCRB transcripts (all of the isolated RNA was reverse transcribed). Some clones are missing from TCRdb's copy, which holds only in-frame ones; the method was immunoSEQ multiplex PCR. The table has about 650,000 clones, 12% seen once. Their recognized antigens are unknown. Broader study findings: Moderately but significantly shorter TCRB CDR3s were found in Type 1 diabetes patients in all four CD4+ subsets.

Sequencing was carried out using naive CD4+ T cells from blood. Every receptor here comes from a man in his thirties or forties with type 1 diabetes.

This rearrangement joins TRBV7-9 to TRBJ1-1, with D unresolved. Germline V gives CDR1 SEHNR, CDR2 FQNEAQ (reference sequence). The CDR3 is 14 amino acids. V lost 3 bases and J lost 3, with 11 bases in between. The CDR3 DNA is TGTGCCAGCAGCTTGACCCTTCAAGACACTGAAGCTTTCTTT. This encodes CASSLTLQDTEAFF.

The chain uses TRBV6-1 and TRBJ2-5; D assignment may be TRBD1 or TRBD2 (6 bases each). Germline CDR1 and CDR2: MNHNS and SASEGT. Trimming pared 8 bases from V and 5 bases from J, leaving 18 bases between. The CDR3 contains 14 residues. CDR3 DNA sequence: TGTGCCAGCCTCCGAGGGGGGTCGGGGGAGACCCAGTACTTC. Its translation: CASLRGGSGETQYF.

The CDR3 is CASSAKTSDSYEQYF. The CDR3 coding sequence is TGTGCCAGCAGCGCAAAGACTAGCGACTCCTACGAGCAGTACTTC. The V gene is TRBV9, the J gene TRBJ2-7; 8 nucleotides line up with TRBD2. The germline V gene has CDR1 SGDLS and CDR2 YYNGEE. The trim removed 3 bases at V and 0 bases at J, leaving 5 bases unmatched. The CDR3 has 15 residues.

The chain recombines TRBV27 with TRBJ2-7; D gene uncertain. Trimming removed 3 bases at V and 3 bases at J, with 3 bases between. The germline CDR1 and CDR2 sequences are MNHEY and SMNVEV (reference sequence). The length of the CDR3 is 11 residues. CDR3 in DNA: TGTGCCAGCAGTTTCAACTACGAGCAGTACTTC. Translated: CASSFNYEQYF.

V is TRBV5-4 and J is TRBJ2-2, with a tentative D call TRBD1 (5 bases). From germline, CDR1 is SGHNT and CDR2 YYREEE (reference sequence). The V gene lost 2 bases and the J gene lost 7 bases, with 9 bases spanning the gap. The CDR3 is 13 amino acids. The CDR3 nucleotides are TGTGCCAGCAGCTTCAGGGCCAGCGGGGAGCTGTTTTTT. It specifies CASSFRASGELFF.

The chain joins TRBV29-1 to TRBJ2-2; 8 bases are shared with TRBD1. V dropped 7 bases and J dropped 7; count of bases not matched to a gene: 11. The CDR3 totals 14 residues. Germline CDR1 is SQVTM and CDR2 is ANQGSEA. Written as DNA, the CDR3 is TGCAGCGGACGCCGGACAGGGAGCGGCGGGGAGCTGTTTTTT. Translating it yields CSGRRTGSGGELFF.

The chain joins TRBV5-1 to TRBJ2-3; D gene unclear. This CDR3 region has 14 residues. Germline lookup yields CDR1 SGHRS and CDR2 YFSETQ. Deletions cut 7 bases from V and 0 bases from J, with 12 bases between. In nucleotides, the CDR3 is TGCGCCAGCTTTTTGCAGGAGAGCACAGATACGCAGTATTTT. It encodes CASFLQESTDTQYF. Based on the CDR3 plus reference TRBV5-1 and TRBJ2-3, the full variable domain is KAGVTQTPRYLIKTRGQQVTLSCSPISGHRSVSWYQQTPGQGLQFLFEYFSETQRNKGNFPGRFSGRQFSNSRSEMNVSTLELGDSALYLCASFLQESTDTQYFGPGTRLTVL.

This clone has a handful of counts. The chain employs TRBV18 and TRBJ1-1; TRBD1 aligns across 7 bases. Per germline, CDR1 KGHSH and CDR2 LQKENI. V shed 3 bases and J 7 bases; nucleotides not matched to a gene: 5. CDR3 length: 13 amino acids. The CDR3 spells CASSPGQNLEAFF. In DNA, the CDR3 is TGTGCCAGCTCACCGGGACAGAACCTTGAAGCTTTCTTT.

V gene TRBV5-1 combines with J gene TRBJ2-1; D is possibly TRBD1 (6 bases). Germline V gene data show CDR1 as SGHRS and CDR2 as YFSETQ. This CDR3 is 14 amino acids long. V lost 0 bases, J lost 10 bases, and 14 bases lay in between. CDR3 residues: CASSLVAGDLEQFF. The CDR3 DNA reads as TGCGCCAGCAGCTTGGTAGCAGGGGATCTGGAGCAGTTCTTC.

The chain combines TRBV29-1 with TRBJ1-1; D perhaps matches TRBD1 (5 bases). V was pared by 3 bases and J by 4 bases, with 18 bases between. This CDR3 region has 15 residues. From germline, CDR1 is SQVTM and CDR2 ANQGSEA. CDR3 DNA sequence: TGCAGCGTTGAGCCTCGCAGGGTGGGCGGCACTGAAGCTTTCTTT. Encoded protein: CSVEPRRVGGTEAFF.

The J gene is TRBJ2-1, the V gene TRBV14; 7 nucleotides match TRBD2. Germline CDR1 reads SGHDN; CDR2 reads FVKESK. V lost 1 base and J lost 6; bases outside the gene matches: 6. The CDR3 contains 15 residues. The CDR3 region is CASSQVGRESNEQFF. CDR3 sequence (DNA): TGTGCCAGCAGCCAAGTAGGGAGGGAATCCAATGAGCAGTTCTTC.

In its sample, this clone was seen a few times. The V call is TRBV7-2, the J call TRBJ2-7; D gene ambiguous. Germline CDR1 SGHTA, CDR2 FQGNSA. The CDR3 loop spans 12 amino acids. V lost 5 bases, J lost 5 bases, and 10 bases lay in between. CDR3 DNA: TGTGCCAGCAGCAGGGATGCGGACGAGCAGTACTTC. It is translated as CASSRDADEQYF.

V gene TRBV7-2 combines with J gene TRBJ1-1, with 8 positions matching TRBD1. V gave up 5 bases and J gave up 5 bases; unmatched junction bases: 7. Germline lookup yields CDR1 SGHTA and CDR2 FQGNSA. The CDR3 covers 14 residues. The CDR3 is CASSPGQGGTEAFF. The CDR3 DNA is TGTGCCAGCAGCCCCGGACAGGGTGGTACTGAAGCTTTCTTT.

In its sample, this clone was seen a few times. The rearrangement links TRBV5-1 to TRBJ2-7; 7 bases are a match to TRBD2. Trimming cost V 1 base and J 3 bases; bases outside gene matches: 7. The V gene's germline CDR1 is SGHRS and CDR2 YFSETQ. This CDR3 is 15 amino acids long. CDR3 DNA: TGCGCCAGCAGCTTGACCAGCGGGGCCTACTACGAGCAGTACTTC. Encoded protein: CASSLTSGAYYEQYF.

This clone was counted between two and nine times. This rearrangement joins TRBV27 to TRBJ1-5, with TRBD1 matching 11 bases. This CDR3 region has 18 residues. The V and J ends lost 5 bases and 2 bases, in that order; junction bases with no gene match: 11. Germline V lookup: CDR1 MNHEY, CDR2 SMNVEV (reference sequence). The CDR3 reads CASSPDRGRVNGNQPQHF. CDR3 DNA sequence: TGTGCCAGCAGTCCGGACAGGGGGCGGGTGAACGGCAATCAGCCCCAGCATTTT.

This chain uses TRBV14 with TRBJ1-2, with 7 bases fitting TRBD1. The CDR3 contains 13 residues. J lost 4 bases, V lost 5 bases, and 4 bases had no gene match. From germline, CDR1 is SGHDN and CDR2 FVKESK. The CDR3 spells CASSRGQIYGYTF. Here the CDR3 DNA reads TGTGCCAGCAGCAGGGGACAGATCTATGGCTACACCTTC.

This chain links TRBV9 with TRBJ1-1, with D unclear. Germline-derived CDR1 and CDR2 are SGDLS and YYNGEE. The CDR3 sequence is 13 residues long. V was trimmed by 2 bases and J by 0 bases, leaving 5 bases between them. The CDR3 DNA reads TGTGCCAGCAGCGTCCAGGTGAACACTGAAGCTTTCTTT. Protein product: CASSVQVNTEAFF.

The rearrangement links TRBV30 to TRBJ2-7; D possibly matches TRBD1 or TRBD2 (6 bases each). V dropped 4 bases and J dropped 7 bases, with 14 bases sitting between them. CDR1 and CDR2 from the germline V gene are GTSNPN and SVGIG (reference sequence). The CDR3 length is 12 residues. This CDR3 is CAWNPTGREQYF. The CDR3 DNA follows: TGTGCCTGGAATCCAACAGGGAGGGAGCAGTACTTC.

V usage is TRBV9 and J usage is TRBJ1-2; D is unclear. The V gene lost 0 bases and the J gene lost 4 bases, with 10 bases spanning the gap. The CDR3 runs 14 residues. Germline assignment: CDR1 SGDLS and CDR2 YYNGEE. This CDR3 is CASSVGPDLYGYTF. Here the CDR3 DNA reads TGTGCCAGCAGCGTAGGACCAGACCTCTATGGCTACACCTTC.

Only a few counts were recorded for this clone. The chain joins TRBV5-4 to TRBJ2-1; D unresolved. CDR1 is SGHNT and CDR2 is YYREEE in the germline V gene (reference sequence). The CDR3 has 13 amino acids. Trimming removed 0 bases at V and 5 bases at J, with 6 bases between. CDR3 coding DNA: TGTGCCAGCAGCTTGGAACATAACAATGAGCAGTTCTTC. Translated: CASSLEHNNEQFF.